A single sample is the source of the 24 T cell receptor beta chains below, sequenced in a study of T cell responses to AZD1222 COVID-19 vaccine. The data were produced by immunoSEQ multiplex PCR, yet TCRdb's version contains in-frame clones alone and is incomplete. Seen here are 120,000 or so clones, more than 85% observed once, and the top ten hold around 5%. The starting material was peripheral blood, obtained 28 days after the second AZD1222 dose. The receptors were sampled from an adult who received the AZD1222 COVID-19 vaccine.

This clone was recorded only once. CDR3 sequence (DNA): TGCGCCAGCAGTGAGGTTGGGACATCGGATAATTCACCCCTCCACTTT. This gives the protein CASSEVGTSDNSPLHF. This chain uses TRBV10-2 with TRBJ1-6; weak D call: TRBD1 (6 bases). Germline V lookup: CDR1 WSHSY, CDR2 SAAADI. The CDR3 is made up of 16 amino acids. Trimming removed 2 bases from V and 5 bases from J, with 13 bases in between.

The gene calls are TRBV9 and TRBJ1-2; D possibly corresponds to TRBD1 (5 bases). The CDR3 has 16 amino acids. CDR1 is SGDLS, CDR2 YYNGEE, per germline. V dropped 3 bases and J dropped 4 bases, with 19 bases sitting between them. The CDR3 loop is CASSAQMQGRGYGYTF. As DNA, the CDR3 is TGTGCCAGCAGCGCACAAATGCAGGGCCGGGGCTATGGCTACACCTTC.

The chain carries TRBV3-1 (or the pseudogene TRBV3-2) and TRBJ2-5; 10 nucleotides match TRBD2. CDR3 length: 16 amino acids. The V and J ends lost 0 bases and 2 bases, in that order; junction bases with no gene match: 3. The germline gives CDR1 LGHDT, CDR2 YNNKEL (reference sequence). CDR3 nucleotide sequence: TGTGCCAGCAGCCAAGATGTAGCGGGGGGTCAAGAGACCCAGTACTTC. Protein product: CASSQDVAGGQETQYF.

V is TRBV4-1 and J is TRBJ1-6; D is uncertain. This CDR3 is built from 14 residues. CDR1 and CDR2 (germline): MGHRA, YSYEKL. Trimming left V 0 bases short and J 9 bases short, with 9 bases between. The CDR3 nucleotides read TGCGCCAGCAGCCAAGATAGCCACATTTCACCCCTCCACTTT. This sequence encodes CASSQDSHISPLHF.

The rearrangement joins TRBV9 to TRBJ2-7, with D tentatively TRBD2 (5 bases). Germline lookup yields CDR1 SGDLS and CDR2 YYNGEE. The CDR3 has 14 residues. V was trimmed by 4 bases and J by 3 bases, leaving 14 bases between them. In DNA, the CDR3 is TGTGCCAGCAGCCTCGTCCCGGGAAACTACGAGCAGTACTTC. Protein: CASSLVPGNYEQYF.

The chain couples TRBV19 to TRBJ2-7; D uncertain. Germline V CDR1 and CDR2: LNHDA, SQIVND (reference sequence). V was clipped by 2 bases and J by 0 bases, with 8 bases between them. This CDR3 has 14 amino acids. CDR3 protein: CASSITGSSYEQYF. CDR3 nucleotides: TGTGCCAGTAGTATAACGGGCAGCTCCTACGAGCAGTACTTC.

The gene calls are TRBV29-1 and TRBJ2-7; perhaps TRBD1 as D (6 bases). Trimming took off 4 bases at V and 3 bases at J, with 16 bases between the two ends. This CDR3 is built from 14 residues. Germline lookup yields CDR1 SQVTM and CDR2 ANQGSEA. CDR3 sequence: CSVVPQGQGYEQYF. The CDR3 DNA reads as TGCAGCGTTGTCCCCCAGGGGCAGGGCTACGAGCAGTACTTC.

The V and J genes are TRBV11-2 and TRBJ1-1; D might be TRBD1 (5 bases). Germline CDR1 is SGHAT and CDR2 is FQNNGV. The V end lost 5 bases, the J end lost 7 bases, and 17 bases lay between the germline ends. CDR3 size: 14 residues. The CDR3 DNA follows: TGTGCCAGCAGCGGGGTGGGGGGAATCGTTGAAGCTTTCTTT. Its protein product is CASSGVGGIVEAFF.

The rearrangement uses TRBV6-5 and TRBJ2-1; no firm D call. This CDR3 is built from 11 residues. Looked up from germline, CDR1 is MNHEY and CDR2 is SVGAGI. V dropped 6 bases and J dropped 9 bases, with 9 bases sitting between them. CDR3 DNA: TGTGCCAGCAGCTCATCCGGTGAGCAGTTCTTC. Its translation is CASSSSGEQFF.

The chain is built from TRBV5-1 and TRBJ2-7; D not certain. Germline-derived CDR1 and CDR2 are SGHRS and YFSETQ. This CDR3 has 14 residues. Trimming removed 0 bases from V and 0 bases from J, with 7 bases in between. The CDR3 protein is CASSLATGSYEQYF. For the CDR3, the DNA is TGCGCCAGCAGCTTGGCGACGGGCTCCTACGAGCAGTACTTC. The complete variable domain, with remaining parts taken from reference TRBV5-1 and TRBJ2-7, reads KAGVTQTPRYLIKTRGQQVTLSCSPISGHRSVSWYQQTPGQGLQFLFEYFSETQRNKGNFPGRFSGRQFSNSRSEMNVSTLELGDSALYLCASSLATGSYEQYFGPGTRLTVT.

V gene TRBV6-5 combines with J gene TRBJ2-1, with D unresolved. Germline CDR1 reads MNHEY; CDR2 reads SVGAGI. The V end was cut by 3 bases, the J end by 8 bases, with 17 bases between. The CDR3 covers 15 residues. Here the CDR3 reads CASSYNLLGEDEQFF. CDR3 bases: TGTGCCAGCAGTTATAACCTCCTAGGCGAGGATGAGCAGTTCTTC.

The chain recombines TRBV5-1 with TRBJ1-4; unclear D gene. This CDR3 is 13 amino acids long. V lost 7 bases, J lost 2 bases, and 9 bases lay in between. CDR1 is SGHRS and CDR2 is YFSETQ in the germline V gene. The DNA of the CDR3 is TGCGCCAGCCGGGCCGGTACTAATGAAAAACTGTTTTTT. Its translation: CASRAGTNEKLFF.

DNA of the CDR3: TGTGCCAGCAGCTTAGCACGGTGGGAGCAGTTCTTC. It translates to CASSLARWEQFF. This chain uses TRBV7-8 with TRBJ2-1, with D hard to call. CDR1 is SGHVS and CDR2 is FQNEAQ in the germline V gene. V was clipped by 0 bases and J by 10 bases, with 7 bases between them. The CDR3 contains 12 residues.

The rearrangement joins TRBV11-2 to TRBJ1-2; TRBD1 matches at 9 bases. The V and J ends lost 5 bases and 8 bases, in that order; junction bases with no gene match: 18. Germline V gene lookup returns CDR1 SGHAT and CDR2 FQNNGV. The CDR3 consists of 17 residues. The DNA of the CDR3 is TGTGCCAGCAGCCAACTTAAGGACAGGGGAGGGGATCGGGGCTACACCTTC. Translation: CASSQLKDRGGDRGYTF. Filled out from reference TRBV11-2 and TRBJ1-2, the complete variable domain reads EAGVAQSPRYKIIEKRQSVAFWCNPISGHATLYWYQQILGQGPKLLIQFQNNGVVDDSQLPKDRFSAERLKGVDSTLKIQPAKLEDSAVYLCASSQLKDRGGDRGYTFGSGTRLTVV.

The rearrangement joins TRBV9 to TRBJ1-1; 9 bases align to TRBD1. The CDR3 runs to 15 residues. The trim removed 4 bases at V and 4 bases at J, leaving 8 bases unmatched. Germline-derived CDR1 and CDR2 are SGDLS and YYNGEE. The CDR3 reads CASSTQQGAGTEAFF. The CDR3 DNA sequence: TGTGCCAGCAGCACACAACAGGGGGCGGGCACTGAAGCTTTCTTT.

The gene calls are TRBV12-3 or TRBV12-4 and TRBJ2-2; no reliable D call. The CDR3 sequence is 13 residues long. Trimming took 3 bases from V and 7 from J, leaving 9 bases between them. In nucleotides, the CDR3 is TGTGCCAGCAGTTTCCGGCTGATCGGGGAGCTGTTTTTT. This gives the protein CASSFRLIGELFF.

This sequence joins TRBV9 and TRBJ2-2; the match to TRBD2 covers 9 bases. CDR3 length: 14 residues. Losses at the gene ends were 5 bases for V and 7 bases for J; bases not matched to a gene: 6. Per germline, CDR1 SGDLS and CDR2 YYNGEE. DNA for the CDR3: TGTGCCAGCAGGGCGGGACTAGCAGGCGGGGAGCTGTTTTTT. It is translated as CASRAGLAGGELFF.

The V call is TRBV16, the J call TRBJ1-2; no firm D call. The V end lost 2 bases, the J end lost 7 bases, and 14 bases lay between the germline ends. The germline V gene encodes CDR1 KGHSY and CDR2 FQNENV. The CDR3 consists of 14 residues. The CDR3 region has the DNA TGTGCCAGCAGCCAAAGTCGGGGTATTGGTGGCTACACCTTC. It encodes CASSQSRGIGGYTF.

The J gene is TRBJ2-3, the V gene TRBV10-3; D is possibly TRBD1 (6 bases). The CDR3 totals 15 residues. Per germline, CDR1 ENHRY and CDR2 SYGVKD. Trimming removed 0 bases from V and 5 bases from J, with 12 bases in between. CDR3 sequence: CAISESGTRQDTQYF. The CDR3, as DNA: TGTGCCATCAGTGAGTCGGGGACAAGGCAAGATACGCAGTATTTT.

The rearrangement joins TRBV5-6 to TRBJ2-2; TRBD1 aligns across 10 bases. The junction had 8 bases not matched to a gene; V was cut back by 3 bases and J by 0 bases. CDR1 and CDR2 from the germline V gene are SGHDT and YYEEEE. The CDR3 extends over 18 amino acids. The DNA for the CDR3 is TGTGCCAGCAGCTCGATAACCGGGACAGGGGCGAACACCGGGGAGCTGTTTTTT. Encoded protein: CASSSITGTGANTGELFF. Together with reference TRBV5-6 and TRBJ2-2, the CDR3 gives the full variable domain: DAGVTQSPTHLIKTRGQQVTLRCSPKSGHDTVSWYQQALGQGPQFIFQYYEEEERQRGNFPDRFSGHQFPNYSSELNVNALLLGDSALYLCASSSITGTGANTGELFFGEGSRLTVL.

The chain recombines TRBV6-4 with TRBJ1-1; D is unresolved. The ends were cut back, 4 bases at V and 5 bases at J, with 11 bases in the middle. CDR3 size: 13 residues. Looked up from germline, CDR1 is MRHNA and CDR2 is SNTAGT. The CDR3 DNA reads TGTGCCAGCAGTGTATCACAGCAGACTGAAGCTTTCTTT. It yields the protein CASSVSQQTEAFF.

The chain couples TRBV4-1 to TRBJ1-1, with D unresolved. V lost 3 bases and J 1 base, leaving 6 bases between the germline ends. In germline, CDR1 is MGHRA, CDR2 YSYEKL. The CDR3 consists of 13 residues. The CDR3 nucleotides are TGCGCCAGCAGCCACCCTAGGAACACTGAAGCTTTCTTT. The encoded protein is CASSHPRNTEAFF.

This clone was counted once. This chain's CDR3 is CASSLVEGGAFF. The CDR3 region has the DNA TGTGCCAGCAGCTTAGTGGAGGGAGGGGCTTTCTTT. This chain connects TRBV7-9 to TRBJ1-1; D remains unclear. With 1 base removed from V and 11 bases from J, the gap between germline ends came to 11 bases. Looked up from germline, CDR1 is SEHNR and CDR2 is FQNEAQ (reference sequence). CDR3 length: 12 residues. Complete variable domain (other parts from reference TRBV7-9 and TRBJ1-1): DTGVSQNPRHKITKRGQNVTFRCDPISEHNRLYWYRQTLGQGPEFLTYFQNEAQLEKSRLLSDRFSAERPKGSFSTLEIQRTEQGDSAMYLCASSLVEGGAFFGQGTRLTVV.

This rearrangement joins TRBV18 to TRBJ1-2; 8 bases map to TRBD1. V trimming: 5 bases; J trimming: 1 base; junction bases outside the gene matches: 3. The CDR3 has 14 amino acids. CDR1 KGHSH and CDR2 LQKENI come from the germline V gene. CDR3 in DNA: TGTGCCAGCTCAGGGACAGGAGTTAACTATGGCTACACCTTC. It specifies CASSGTGVNYGYTF.